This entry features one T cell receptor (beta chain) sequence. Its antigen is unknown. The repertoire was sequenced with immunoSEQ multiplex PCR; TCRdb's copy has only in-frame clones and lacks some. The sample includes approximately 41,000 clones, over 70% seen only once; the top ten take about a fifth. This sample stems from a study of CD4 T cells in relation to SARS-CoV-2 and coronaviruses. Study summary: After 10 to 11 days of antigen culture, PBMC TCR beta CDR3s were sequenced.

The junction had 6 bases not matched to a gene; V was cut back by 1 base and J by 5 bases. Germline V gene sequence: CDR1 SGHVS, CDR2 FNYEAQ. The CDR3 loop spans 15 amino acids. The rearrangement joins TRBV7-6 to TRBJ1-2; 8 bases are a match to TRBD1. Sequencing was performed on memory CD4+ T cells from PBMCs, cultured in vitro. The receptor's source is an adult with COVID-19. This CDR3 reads CASSLGTGFEYGYTF. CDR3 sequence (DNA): TGTGCCAGCAGCTTAGGGACAGGGTTTGAGTATGGCTACACCTTC.